Each of the 11 T cell receptor beta chains below was sequenced from the same sample in a study of a mutant IDH1 vaccine in newly diagnosed glioma. Time point given: baseline, week 1 (first vaccination visit). Noted treatment: pre-vaccination baseline after standard-of-care therapy. Data came from immunoSEQ multiplex PCR; TCRdb stores just in-frame clones and leaves some out. The data show 12,000 to 15,000 clones, with approximately 90% seen just once and 9% held by the top ten. The input for sequencing was PBMCs, taken from a glioma patient treated with radiotherapy, temozolomide or both. The receptors here all came from a woman in her forties with glioma. Some clones in this sample may be carry-over from other donors' samples.

V is TRBV30 and J is TRBJ2-6; D is ambiguous. Germline V CDR1 and CDR2: GTSNPN, SVGIG (reference sequence). The V end lost 3 bases, the J end lost 4 bases, and 7 bases lay between the germline ends. The CDR3 runs to 13 residues. In nucleotides, the CDR3 is TGTGCCTGGAGAAGTTCAGGGGCCAACGTCCTGACTTTC. As protein: CAWRSSGANVLTF.

V usage is TRBV5-5 and J usage is TRBJ1-1; TRBD1 matches at 9 bases. The CDR3 length is 15 residues. V lost 4 bases and J lost 6; bases outside the gene matches: 10. Germline V gene data show CDR1 as SGHKS and CDR2 as YYEKEE (reference sequence). The CDR3 DNA sequence: TGTGCCAGCAGCCCCTGGGGACAGGGATTTGCTGAAGCTTTCTTT. Translated: CASSPWGQGFAEAFF. Variable domain in full (rest from reference TRBV5-5 and TRBJ1-1): DAGVTQSPTHLIKTRGQQVTLRCSPISGHKSVSWYQQVLGQGPQFIFQYYEKEERGRGNFPDRFSARQFPNYSSELNVNALLLGDSALYLCASSPWGQGFAEAFFGQGTRLTVV.

V gene TRBV30 combines with J gene TRBJ2-3; no firm D call. Trimming cost V 2 bases and J 0 bases, with 9 bases left between them. The CDR3 extends over 14 amino acids. CDR1 is GTSNPN and CDR2 is SVGIG in the germline V gene (reference sequence). Here the CDR3 DNA reads TGTGCCTGGAGTCGGGCCACTAGCACAGATACGCAGTATTTT. It is translated as CAWSRATSTDTQYF.

The chain employs TRBV29-1 and TRBJ2-5; D is unresolved. Per the germline V gene, CDR1 is SQVTM and CDR2 is ANQGSEA. This CDR3 has 12 amino acids. The V end was cut by 3 bases, the J end by 2 bases, with 7 bases between. The CDR3 loop reads CSVDSRQETQYF. DNA for the CDR3: TGCAGCGTTGACTCGAGACAAGAGACCCAGTACTTC.

The chain joins TRBV28 to TRBJ2-7; TRBD2 matches 14 bases. The CDR3 runs to 15 residues. The germline V gene has CDR1 MDHEN and CDR2 SYDVKM. J lost 5 bases, V lost 6 bases, and 6 bases had no gene match. CDR3 amino acids: CASRILTSGRDEQYF. The DNA for the CDR3 is TGTGCCAGCAGAATCCTGACTAGCGGGAGGGACGAGCAGTACTTC.

This sequence joins TRBV4-1 and TRBJ2-1, with TRBD2 matching over 7 bases. The CDR3 loop spans 15 amino acids. V shed 4 bases and J 6 bases; nucleotides not matched to a gene: 9. CDR1 is MGHRA and CDR2 is YSYEKL in the germline V gene. In DNA, the CDR3 is TGCGCCAGCAGCCCTTACCCGACTAGCTCCAATGAGCAGTTCTTC. This translates into CASSPYPTSSNEQFF.

V and J are TRBV7-2 and TRBJ2-3; TRBD1 or TRBD2 may be the D gene (6 bases each). The V gene's germline CDR1 is SGHTA and CDR2 FQGNSA. This CDR3 is built from 15 residues. Trimming pared 7 bases from V and 1 base from J, leaving 15 bases between. The CDR3 spells CASNYQRGGTDTQYF. The CDR3 coding sequence is TGTGCCAGCAACTACCAGAGGGGGGGCACAGATACGCAGTATTTT.

This sequence joins TRBV7-9 and TRBJ2-7; either TRBD1 or TRBD2 may fit D (5 bases each). V was shortened by 4 bases and J by 2 bases, with 12 bases between the two germline ends. The CDR3 is 14 amino acids. The germline CDR1 and CDR2 sequences are SEHNR and FQNEAQ (reference sequence). The CDR3 reads CASSYQGRAYEQYF. CDR3 in DNA: TGTGCCAGCAGCTACCAGGGACGGGCCTACGAGCAGTACTTC.

The gene calls are TRBV6-6 and TRBJ1-2; 7 nucleotides align to TRBD1. V shed 7 bases, J shed 4 bases, and the junction held 15 bases outside the gene matches. Germline V gives CDR1 MNHNY, CDR2 SVGAGI (reference sequence). This CDR3 contains 16 residues. The CDR3 coding sequence is TGTGCCAGCACCCTCGGGACAGCCCTGCGGGGCTATGGCTACACCTTC. Its translation: CASTLGTALRGYGYTF.

The chain combines TRBV10-3 with TRBJ1-2, with D maybe TRBD1 (5 bases). Germline V gives CDR1 ENHRY, CDR2 SYGVKD. The CDR3 has 13 amino acids. The germline V and J ends were trimmed by 10 bases and 6 bases, with 18 bases remaining between them. DNA of the CDR3: TGTGCCACCGGGGACCAGGGATTTAATGGCTACACCTTC. It encodes CATGDQGFNGYTF.

The chain combines TRBV6-6 with TRBJ2-7; 11 nucleotides line up with TRBD2. The junction had 5 bases not matched to a gene; V was cut back by 4 bases and J by 3 bases. CDR3 size: 15 residues. Germline-derived CDR1 and CDR2 are MNHNY and SVGAGI (reference sequence). As DNA, the CDR3 is TGTGCCAGCAGTTCTCGACTAGCGGGGTTCTACGAGCAGTACTTC. It specifies CASSSRLAGFYEQYF.